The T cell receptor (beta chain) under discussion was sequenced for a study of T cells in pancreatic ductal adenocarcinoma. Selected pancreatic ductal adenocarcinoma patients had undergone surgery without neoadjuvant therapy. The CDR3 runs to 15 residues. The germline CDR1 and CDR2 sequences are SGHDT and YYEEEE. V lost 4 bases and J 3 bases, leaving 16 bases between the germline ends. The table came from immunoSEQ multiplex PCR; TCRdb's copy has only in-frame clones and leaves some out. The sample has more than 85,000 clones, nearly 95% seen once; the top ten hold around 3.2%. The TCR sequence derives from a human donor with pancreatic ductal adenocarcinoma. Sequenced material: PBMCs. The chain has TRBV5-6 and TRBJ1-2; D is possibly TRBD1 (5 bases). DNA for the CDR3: TGTGCCAGCAGCCCCTTCCTCGGAGGGGACTATGGCTACACCTTC. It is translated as CASSPFLGGDYGYTF.